The 24 T cell receptor beta chains given below trace back to one sample, sequenced in a study of T cell repertoires in aging, cancer and after chemotherapy. The template was genomic DNA from peripheral blood, not RNA. Rearranged V-D-J TRB sequences were amplified with a mixed TRB-A/B primer pool. TCRdb used MiXCR to reprocess the multiplex PCR reads, holding one entry per CDR3 protein. The sample shows roughly 12,000 distinct CDR3 sequences, around 30% of them seen only once. Specimen: blood. Source of these receptors: a human donor with a blood cancer.

In this sample, this clonotype turned up a few times. The V gene is TRBV7-2, the J gene TRBJ2-1; 7 positions match TRBD2. With V trimmed by 4 bases and J by 7 bases, 7 bases remained unmatched. CDR1 and CDR2 from the germline V gene are SGHTA and FQGNSA. This CDR3 is 14 amino acids long. The CDR3 DNA follows: TGTGCCAGCAGCTCCGGACTAGAAGCAAATGAGCAGTTCTTC. Translation: CASSSGLEANEQFF.

Judged by abundance, this clonotype is medium-sized (0.01 to 0.1%). The chain combines TRBV27 with TRBJ1-6, with 7 positions matching TRBD1. Trimming removed 0 bases from V and 9 bases from J; junction bases left unmatched: 8. CDR1 MNHEY and CDR2 SMNVEV come from the germline V gene (reference sequence). This CDR3 contains 16 residues. Here the CDR3 DNA reads TGTGCCAGCAGTTTATCGAGACAGGGCCAGGGTTCACCCCTCCACTTT. Translated: CASSLSRQGQGSPLHF.

In this sample, this clonotype is medium-sized. This chain joins TRBV27 and TRBJ1-4, with a tentative D call TRBD1 (5 bases). V was cut by 3 bases and J by 10 bases, with 15 bases left in between. CDR3 length: 14 amino acids. Germline V gene lookup returns CDR1 MNHEY and CDR2 SMNVEV (reference sequence). The CDR3 region is CASSLGPLTGKLFF. In DNA, the CDR3 is TGTGCCAGCAGTTTGGGACCGCTAACCGGAAAACTGTTTTTT.

As for this clonotype: A much larger clone differs by one base, so this may be a read error. The rearrangement links TRBV5-6 to TRBJ2-2; D gene uncertain. The CDR3 totals 14 residues. Germline V CDR1 and CDR2: SGHDT, YYEEEE. The CDR3 spells CTSSLGFATGELFF. The CDR3 DNA reads as TGTACCAGCAGCTTGGGGTTCGCCACCGGGGAGCTGTTTTTT.

Notes on this clonotype: The junction differs from germline at one of its ends, possibly a read error. The rearrangement uses TRBV7-7 and TRBJ2-7; TRBD1 agrees at 12 bases. Per the germline V gene, CDR1 is SSHAT and CDR2 is FNYEAQ (reference sequence). The CDR3 loop spans 15 amino acids. This CDR3 is CASSLGWGQGAEQYF. CDR3 nucleotides: TGTGCTAGCAGCTTAGGGTGGGGACAGGGGGCCGAGCAGTACTTC.

For this clonotype: This may be a read error: a much more frequent sequence differs by one nucleotide. The CDR3 loop reads CASSPGTTNEKLLF. The DNA for the CDR3 is TGTGCCAGCAGCCCCGGGACAACTAATGAAAAACTGTTATTT. This chain joins TRBV6-2 or TRBV6-3 and TRBJ1-4; D possibly corresponds to TRBD1 (6 bases). The CDR3 runs to 14 residues. Looked up from germline, CDR1 is MNHEY and CDR2 is SVGEGT.

This chain connects TRBV6-2 or TRBV6-3 to TRBJ2-7; D might be TRBD2 (5 bases). The CDR3 is 13 amino acids. Germline CDR1 is MNHEY and CDR2 is SVGEGT. V was shortened by 8 bases and J by 1 base, with 12 bases between the two germline ends. The CDR3 here is CASFGSGSYEQYV. CDR3 nucleotides: TGTGCCAGCTTTGGTTCGGGATCCTACGAGCAGTACGTC.

The table lists this clonotype with a count of one. The chain couples TRBV6-6 to TRBJ1-1; 11 positions match TRBD1. The CDR3 length is 15 residues. The germline V gene encodes CDR1 MNHNY and CDR2 SVGAGI (reference sequence). J lost 5 bases, V lost 6 bases, and 8 bases had no gene match. The CDR3 DNA is TGTGCCAGCAGGCCCGCCGGGACAGGGGGTACTGAAGCTTTCTTT. This codes for CASRPAGTGGTEAFF.

This clonotype was recorded many times. J is TRBJ2-5 and V is TRBV5-6; TRBD2 matches 11 bases. Germline loops: CDR1 SGHDT, CDR2 YYEEEE. CDR3 length equals 17 residues. J gave up 1 base and V 0 bases, and 5 bases lay outside the gene matches. As DNA, the CDR3 is TGTGCCAGCAGCTTGGCTCTAGCGGGGGGTTTCCAAGAGACCCAGTACTTC. Protein sequence: CASSLALAGGFQETQYF.

By its share, this clonotype is medium-sized. The chain combines TRBV15 with TRBJ1-5, with TRBD1 matching 7 bases. Germline V gene data show CDR1 as LNHNV and CDR2 as YYDKDF (reference sequence). CDR3 length: 13 residues. J lost 14 bases, V lost 0 bases, and 7 bases had no gene match. CDR3 nucleotides: TGTGCCACCAGCAGAGACAGACAGGGTGTTAAGCATTTT. As protein: CATSRDRQGVKHF. Full variable domain (outside the CDR3, taken from reference TRBV15 and TRBJ1-5): DAMVIQNPRYQVTQFGKPVTLSCSQTLNHNVMYWYQQKSSQAPKLLFHYYDKDFNNEADTPDNFQSRRPNTSFCFLDIRSPGLGDTAMYLCATSRDRQGVKHFGDGTRLSIL.

This clonotype was recorded many times. This sequence joins TRBV6-2 or TRBV6-3 and TRBJ2-2, with 7 bases matching TRBD2. V lost 4 bases, J lost 4 bases, and 12 bases stayed unmatched. Germline V gene lookup returns CDR1 MNHEY and CDR2 SVGEGT. The CDR3 covers 17 residues. CDR3 in amino acids: CASSSSLSGRGTGELFF. In DNA form, the CDR3 reads TGTGCCAGCAGTTCCTCCCTATCGGGGAGGGGCACCGGGGAGCTGTTTTTT.

By share, this clonotype counts as medium-sized. The chain recombines TRBV19 with TRBJ2-7, with TRBD1 matching over 9 bases. There are 13 residues in the CDR3. V shed 6 bases, J shed 4 bases, and the junction held 4 bases outside the gene matches. Germline CDR1 reads LNHDA; CDR2 reads SQIVND (reference sequence). The CDR3 nucleotides read TGTGCCAGTAGCGATGGGACAGGGTACGAGCAGTACTTC. This encodes CASSDGTGYEQYF.

This sequence joins TRBV20-1 and TRBJ1-2, with a tentative D call TRBD1 (5 bases). This CDR3 comprises 14 residues. The germline V and J ends were trimmed by 0 bases and 1 base, with 9 bases remaining between them. CDR1 DFQATT and CDR2 SNEGSKA come from the germline V gene (reference sequence). CDR3: CSAREAGLNYGYTF. The CDR3 region has the DNA TGCAGTGCTAGAGAAGCGGGGCTTAACTATGGCTACACCTTC.

V usage is TRBV20-1 and J usage is TRBJ1-1; TRBD1 aligns across 9 bases. This CDR3 is 13 amino acids long. V was pared by 3 bases and J by 4 bases, with 3 bases of the junction left unmatched. Germline V CDR1 and CDR2: DFQATT, SNEGSKA (reference sequence). DNA for the CDR3: TGCAGTGCTAGGGGACAGGGCTTCACTGAAGCTTTCTTT. Translating gives CSARGQGFTEAFF.

This chain links TRBV7-3 with TRBJ1-2; D is perhaps TRBD1 (5 bases). The CDR3 totals 15 residues. Germline-derived CDR1 and CDR2 are SGHTA and FQGTGA. V was trimmed by 5 bases and J by 5 bases, leaving 18 bases between them. CDR3 sequence: CASSQTAGIRYGYTF. CDR3 DNA: TGTGCCAGCAGCCAAACAGCAGGGATTCGGTATGGCTACACCTTC. Complete variable domain (other parts from reference TRBV7-3 and TRBJ1-2): GAGVSQTPSNKVTEKGKYVELRCDPISGHTALYWYRQSLGQGPEFLIYFQGTGAADDSGLPNDRFFAVRPEGSVSTLKIQRTERGDSAVYLCASSQTAGIRYGYTFGSGTRLTVV.

The gene calls are TRBV12-3 or TRBV12-4 and TRBJ2-1; TRBD1 is a possible D gene (5 bases). The V end was cut by 3 bases, the J end by 0 bases, with 15 bases between. This CDR3 region has 17 residues. This CDR3 is CASSFQGLTLSYNEQFF. CDR3 DNA sequence: TGTGCCAGCAGTTTCCAGGGTCTCACCCTCTCCTACAATGAGCAGTTCTTC.

The chain carries TRBV7-6 and TRBJ2-1; possibly TRBD2 for D (6 bases). The germline CDR1 and CDR2 sequences are SGHVS and FNYEAQ. V was shortened by 5 bases and J by 0 bases, with 11 bases between the two germline ends. There are 15 residues in the CDR3. The CDR3 nucleotides read TGTGCCAGCAGCCACCCCGGGGGCTCCTACAATGAGCAGTTCTTC. It yields the protein CASSHPGGSYNEQFF.

By proportion, this clonotype is medium-sized. The chain combines TRBV5-6 with TRBJ2-1; TRBD2 matches at 14 bases. There are 18 residues in the CDR3. Germline loops: CDR1 SGHDT, CDR2 YYEEEE. With V trimmed by 4 bases and J by 2 bases, 8 bases remained unmatched. The CDR3 bases are TGTGCCAGCAGCCCGGGACTAGCGGGGGCCGCTACCTACAATGAGCAGTTCTTC. Its translation is CASSPGLAGAATYNEQFF.

The chain couples TRBV6-1 to TRBJ2-7; 12 bases fit TRBD2. CDR3 size: 16 residues. Per the germline V gene, CDR1 is MNHNS and CDR2 is SASEGT. Trimming took 5 bases from V and 5 from J; bases not matched to a gene: 10. This CDR3 reads CASSSFLAGGPHEQYF. The CDR3 DNA is TGTGCCAGCAGTTCCTTTCTAGCGGGAGGGCCCCACGAGCAGTACTTC.

This clonotype appeared a few times. The chain is built from TRBV11-2 and TRBJ2-1; 7 nucleotides line up with TRBD1. V shed 5 bases and J 13 bases; nucleotides not matched to a gene: 8. The CDR3 is 12 amino acids. Per germline, CDR1 SGHAT and CDR2 FQNNGV. CDR3 nucleotide sequence: TGTGCCAGCAGCCAGGGACAGTACTCTCAGTTCTTC. It yields the protein CASSQGQYSQFF.

Note on this clonotype: A much larger clone is a single base away; this may be a read error. Without the conserved terminal phenylalanine or tryptophan, this CDR3 likely stems from a read error. This sequence joins TRBV11-1 and TRBJ2-5; D gene ambiguous. Germline loops: CDR1 SGHAT, CDR2 FQDESV (reference sequence). The CDR3 is 13 residues long. The ends were cut back, 5 bases at V and 0 bases at J, with 7 bases in the middle. CDR3 loop: CASSLSDQETQYL. The CDR3 DNA is TGTGCCAGCAGCCTAAGCGACCAAGAGACCCAGTACCTC.

This clonotype was seen a few times. The J gene is TRBJ2-3, the V gene TRBV10-1; 8 nucleotides agree with TRBD1. Germline V gene lookup returns CDR1 WNHNN and CDR2 SYGVQD (reference sequence). Trimming removed 0 bases from V and 6 bases from J; junction bases left unmatched: 5. The CDR3 is 15 amino acids. The CDR3 protein is CASSESRNRGDTQYF. The DNA for the CDR3 is TGCGCCAGCAGTGAGTCGAGGAACAGGGGGGATACGCAGTATTTT.

The chain carries TRBV5-4 and TRBJ2-5, with D possibly TRBD2 on 5 matching bases. Germline V gives CDR1 SGHNT, CDR2 YYREEE (reference sequence). Trimming removed 1 base at V and 2 bases at J, with 9 bases between. The CDR3 has 14 residues. As DNA, the CDR3 is TGTGCCAGCAGCTTGCCAGGACTGCAAGAGACCCAGTACTTC. This gives the protein CASSLPGLQETQYF.

This clonotype was seen repeatedly, ten times or more. V gene TRBV12-3 or TRBV12-4 combines with J gene TRBJ2-5; no clear D gene. Trimming took off 6 bases at V and 5 bases at J, with 10 bases between the two ends. The CDR3 contains 12 residues. The CDR3 protein is CASRSRTETQYF. CDR3 sequence (DNA): TGTGCCAGCAGATCCCGGACGGAGACCCAGTACTTC.